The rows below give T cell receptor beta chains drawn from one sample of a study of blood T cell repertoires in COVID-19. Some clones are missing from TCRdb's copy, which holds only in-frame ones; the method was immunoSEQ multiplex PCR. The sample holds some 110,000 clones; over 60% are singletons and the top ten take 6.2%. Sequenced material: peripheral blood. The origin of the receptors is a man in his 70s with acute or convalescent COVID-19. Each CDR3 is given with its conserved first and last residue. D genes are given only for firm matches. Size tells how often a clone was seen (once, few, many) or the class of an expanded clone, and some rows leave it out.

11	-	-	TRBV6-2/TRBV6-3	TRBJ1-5	CASSFQGPQHF	TGTGCCAGCAGTTTCCAGGGTCCCCAGCATTTT
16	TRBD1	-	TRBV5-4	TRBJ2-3	CASSRRTGPRTDTQYF	TGTGCCAGCAGCCGACGGACAGGACCGCGCACAGATACGCAGTATTTT
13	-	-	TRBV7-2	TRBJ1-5	CASSTTGFQPQHF	TGTGCCAGCAGCACGACAGGTTTTCAGCCCCAGCATTTT
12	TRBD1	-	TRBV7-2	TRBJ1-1	CASSLQQGVAFF	TGTGCCAGCAGCCTACAACAGGGGGTGGCTTTCTTT
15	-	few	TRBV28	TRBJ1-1	CASKDHRASNTEAFF	TGTGCCAGCAAAGACCACAGGGCGTCAAACACTGAAGCTTTCTTT
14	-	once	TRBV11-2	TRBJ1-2	CASSLDPANYGYTF	TGTGCCAGCAGCTTAGACCCGGCTAACTATGGCTACACCTTC
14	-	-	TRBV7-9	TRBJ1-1	CASSFRTADTEAFF	TGTGCCAGCAGCTTTCGGACTGCAGACACTGAAGCTTTCTTT
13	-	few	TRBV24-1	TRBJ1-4	CATSELINEKLFF	TGTGCCACCAGTGAACTGATTAATGAAAAACTGTTTTTT
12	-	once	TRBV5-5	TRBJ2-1	CASSPGFWEQFF	TGTGCCAGCAGCCCGGGGTTTTGGGAGCAGTTCTTC
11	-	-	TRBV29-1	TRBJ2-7	CSVSHTGEQYF	TGCAGCGTTTCTCATACGGGCGAGCAGTACTTC
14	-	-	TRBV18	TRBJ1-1	CASSRDSMNTEAFF	TGTGCCAGCTCACGAGACAGCATGAACACTGAAGCTTTCTTT
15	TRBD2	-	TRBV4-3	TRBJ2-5	CASSPRAGGPETQYF	TGCGCCAGCAGCCCTCGAGCGGGGGGCCCAGAGACCCAGTACTTC
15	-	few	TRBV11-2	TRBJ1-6	CASSPRAGSNSPLHF	TGTGCCAGCAGCCCCCGGGCAGGGTCCAATTCACCCCTCCACTTT
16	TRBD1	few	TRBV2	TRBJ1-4	CASSDGAQGAGEKLFF	TGTGCCAGCAGTGATGGGGCGCAGGGGGCAGGTGAAAAACTGTTTTTT
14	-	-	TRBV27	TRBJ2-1	CASSLWASYNEQFF	TGTGCCAGCAGTTTATGGGCATCCTACAATGAGCAGTTCTTC
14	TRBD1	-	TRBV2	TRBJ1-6	CASSAGTGNSPLHF	TGTGCCAGCAGTGCCGGGACAGGTAATTCACCCCTCCACTTT
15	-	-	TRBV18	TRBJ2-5	CASSPMGGPQETQYF	TGTGCCAGCTCACCAATGGGGGGGCCGCAGGAGACCCAGTACTTC
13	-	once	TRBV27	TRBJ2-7	CASSFGRAYEQYF	TGTGCCAGCAGTTTTGGCAGGGCCTACGAGCAGTACTTC
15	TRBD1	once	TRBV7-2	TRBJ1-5	CASSFSVGGAQPQHF	TGTGCCAGCAGCTTTAGTGTAGGGGGCGCTCAGCCCCAGCATTTT
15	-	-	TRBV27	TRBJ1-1	CASSVSTTGSTEAFF	TGTGCCAGCAGTGTCTCTACGACGGGAAGCACTGAAGCTTTCTTT
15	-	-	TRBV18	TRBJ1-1	CASSPSIGDNTEAFF	TGTGCCAGCTCACCCAGCATCGGAGACAACACTGAAGCTTTCTTT
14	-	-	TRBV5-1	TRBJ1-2	CASSSGQTNYGYTF	TGCGCCAGCAGCTCCGGACAGACAAACTATGGCTACACCTTC
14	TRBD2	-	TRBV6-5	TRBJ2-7	CASKASGPRHEQYF	TGTGCCAGCAAAGCTAGCGGCCCGAGGCACGAGCAGTACTTC
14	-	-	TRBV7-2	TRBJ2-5	CASSDQGQGETQYF	TGTGCCAGCAGCGATCAGGGGCAAGGGGAGACCCAGTACTTC
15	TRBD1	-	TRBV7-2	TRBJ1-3	CASSALQGAGNTIYF	TGTGCCAGCAGCGCCCTACAGGGGGCTGGAAACACCATATATTTT
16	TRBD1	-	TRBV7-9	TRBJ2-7	CASSLPSGTGNYEQYF	TGTGCCAGCAGCTTACCCTCTGGGACAGGGAACTACGAGCAGTACTTC